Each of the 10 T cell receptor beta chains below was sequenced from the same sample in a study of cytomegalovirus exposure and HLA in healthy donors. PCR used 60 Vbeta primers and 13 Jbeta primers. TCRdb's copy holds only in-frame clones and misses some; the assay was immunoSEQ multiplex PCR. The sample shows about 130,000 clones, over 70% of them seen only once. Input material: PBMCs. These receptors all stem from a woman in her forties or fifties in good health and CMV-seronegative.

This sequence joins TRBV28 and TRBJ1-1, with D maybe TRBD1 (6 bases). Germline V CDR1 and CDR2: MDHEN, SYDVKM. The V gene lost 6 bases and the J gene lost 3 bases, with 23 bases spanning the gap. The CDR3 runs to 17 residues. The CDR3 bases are TGTGCCAGCAGCAGGATCCCCACAGGGCCAGGGGACACTGAAGCTTTCTTT. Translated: CASSRIPTGPGDTEAFF.

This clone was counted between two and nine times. The CDR3 here is CASSKAGGPTMNTGELFF. CDR3 nucleotides: TGTGCCAGCAGCAAGGCGGGAGGGCCCACTATGAACACCGGGGAGCTGTTTTTT. The chain carries TRBV4-2 and TRBJ2-2; TRBD2 matches 9 bases. V was pared by 5 bases and J by 1 base, with 11 bases of the junction left unmatched. The CDR3 has 18 residues. From germline, CDR1 is LGHNA and CDR2 YNFKEQ.

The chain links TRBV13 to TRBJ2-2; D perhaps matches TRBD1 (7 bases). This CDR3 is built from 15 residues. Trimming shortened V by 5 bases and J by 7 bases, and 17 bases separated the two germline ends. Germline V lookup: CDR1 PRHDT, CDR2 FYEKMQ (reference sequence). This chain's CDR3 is CASSDWGTAGGELFF. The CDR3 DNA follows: TGTGCCAGCAGCGACTGGGGGACAGCGGGCGGGGAGCTGTTTTTT.

DNA for the CDR3: TGTGCCAGCAGCTGGGAGGGGCGCATGAACACTGAAGCTTTCTTT. It translates to CASSWEGRMNTEAFF. The chain links TRBV5-4 to TRBJ1-1, with D perhaps TRBD1 (5 bases). Germline assignment: CDR1 SGHNT and CDR2 YYREEE (reference sequence). V was pared by 3 bases and J by 0 bases, with 12 bases between. The CDR3 contains 15 residues.

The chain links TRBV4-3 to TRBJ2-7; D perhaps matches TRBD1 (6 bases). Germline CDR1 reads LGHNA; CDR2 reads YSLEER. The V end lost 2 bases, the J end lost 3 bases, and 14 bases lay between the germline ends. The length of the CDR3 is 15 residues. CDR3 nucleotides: TGCGCCAGCAGCCAACAAGGGACACCTGGCTACGAGCAGTACTTC. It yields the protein CASSQQGTPGYEQYF.

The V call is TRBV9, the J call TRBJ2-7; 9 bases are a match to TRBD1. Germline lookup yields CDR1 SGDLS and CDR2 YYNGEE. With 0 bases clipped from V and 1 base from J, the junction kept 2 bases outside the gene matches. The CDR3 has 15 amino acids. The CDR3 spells CASSVGDRESYEQYF. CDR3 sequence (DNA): TGTGCCAGCAGCGTAGGGGACAGGGAATCCTACGAGCAGTACTTC.

The CDR3 DNA is TGTGCCAGCAGCTTAAAAGGCGGGGATACGCAGTATTTT. This codes for CASSLKGGDTQYF. The rearrangement joins TRBV7-3 to TRBJ2-3, with a possible D match to TRBD2 (5 bases). This CDR3 region has 13 residues. V lost 1 base and J 6 bases, leaving 8 bases between the germline ends. Germline V gene data show CDR1 as SGHTA and CDR2 as FQGTGA. Full variable domain (missing parts from reference TRBV7-3 and TRBJ2-3): GAGVSQTPSNKVTEKGKYVELRCDPISGHTALYWYRQSLGQGPEFLIYFQGTGAADDSGLPNDRFFAVRPEGSVSTLKIQRTERGDSAVYLCASSLKGGDTQYFGPGTRLTVL.

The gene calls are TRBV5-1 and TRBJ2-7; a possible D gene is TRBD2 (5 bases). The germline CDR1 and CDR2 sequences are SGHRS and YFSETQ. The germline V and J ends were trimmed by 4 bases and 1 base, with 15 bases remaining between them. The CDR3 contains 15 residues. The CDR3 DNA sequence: TGCGCCAGCAGCAGAAGCCGGGATCCTTCCTACGAGCAGTACTTC. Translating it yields CASSRSRDPSYEQYF.

CDR3 in DNA: TGTGCCAGCAGCTTGGGCTGGCATCCGGACACAGATACGCAGTATTTT. Translating gives CASSLGWHPDTDTQYF. The V and J genes are TRBV7-6 and TRBJ2-3; D not resolved. In germline, CDR1 is SGHVS, CDR2 FNYEAQ. V was trimmed by 3 bases and J by 2 bases, leaving 15 bases between them. This CDR3 region has 16 residues. The full variable domain, with the rest looked up from reference TRBV7-6 and TRBJ2-3, is GAGVSQSPRYKVTKRGQDVALRCDPISGHVSLYWYRQALGQGPEFLTYFNYEAQQDKSGLPNDRFSAERPEGSISTLTIQRTEQRDSAMYRCASSLGWHPDTDTQYFGPGTRLTVL.

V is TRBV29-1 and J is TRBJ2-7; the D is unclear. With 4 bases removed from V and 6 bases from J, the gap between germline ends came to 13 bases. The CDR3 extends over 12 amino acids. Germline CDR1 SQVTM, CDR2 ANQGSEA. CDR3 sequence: CSVGVAAPEQYF. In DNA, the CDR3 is TGCAGCGTTGGGGTGGCGGCTCCCGAGCAGTACTTC.